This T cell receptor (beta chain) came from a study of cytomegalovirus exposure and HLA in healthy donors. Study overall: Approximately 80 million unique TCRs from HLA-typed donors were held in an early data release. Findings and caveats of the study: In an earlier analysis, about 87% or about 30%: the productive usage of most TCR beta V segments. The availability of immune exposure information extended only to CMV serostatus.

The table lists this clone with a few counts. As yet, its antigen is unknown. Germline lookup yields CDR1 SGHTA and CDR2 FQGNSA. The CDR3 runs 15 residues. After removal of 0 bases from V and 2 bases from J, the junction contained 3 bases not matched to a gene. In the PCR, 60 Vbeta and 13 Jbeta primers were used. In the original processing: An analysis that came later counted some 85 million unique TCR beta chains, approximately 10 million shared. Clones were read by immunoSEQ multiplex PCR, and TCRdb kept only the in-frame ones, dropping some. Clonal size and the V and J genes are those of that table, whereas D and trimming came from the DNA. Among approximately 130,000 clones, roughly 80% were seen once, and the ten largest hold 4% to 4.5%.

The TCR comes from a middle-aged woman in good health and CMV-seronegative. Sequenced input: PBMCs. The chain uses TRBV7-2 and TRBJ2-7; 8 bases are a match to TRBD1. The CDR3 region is CASSLAGTGPYEQYF. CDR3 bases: TGTGCCAGCAGCTTAGCCGGGACAGGACCCTACGAGCAGTACTTC.